A single T cell receptor beta chain is shown here with its context. The antigen remains undetermined. Libraries were prepared by immunoSEQ multiplex PCR; TCRdb keeps only in-frame clonotypes and omits some of them. The sample lists under 250,000 clones, roughly 87% occurring once. This sample is drawn from a study of cytomegalovirus exposure and HLA in healthy donors. Study-wide results and caveats: A few chains tied to CMV proved CMV antigen-specific in vitro.

V lost 2 bases and J 2 bases, leaving 9 bases between the germline ends. Germline V lookup: CDR1 MNHNS, CDR2 SASEGT. The length of the CDR3 is 14 residues. V usage is TRBV6-1 and J usage is TRBJ2-5; TRBD2 might be the D (5 bases). The receptor was isolated from a woman aged 18-29 years in good health and CMV-seropositive. Sequenced sample: PBMCs. CDR3 nucleotides: TGTGCCAGCAGTGAAAGCCGGGGACAAGAGACCCAGTACTTC. Amino acids: CASSESRGQETQYF.